This TCR beta chain appears in the sequencing data of a study of CD8 T cells in Susac syndrome. Sequencing targeted TCR beta in T cells from blood (CD8+ and CD4+). RNA was extracted with the RNeasy kit, and a quantity of about 0.45 to 1 ug was reverse transcribed using random hexamers. Amplification of TCR beta CDR3 spanned 54 Vbeta and 13 Jbeta via immunoSEQ multiplex PCR. From the immunoSEQ multiplex PCR reads, TCRdb called clonotypes with MiXCR, one entry per CDR3 protein. Among 110,000 or so distinct CDR3 sequences listed, about nine tenths were seen once. This TCR came from a human donor in good health. The sample was CD4+ T cells from PBMCs.

The CDR3 nucleotides are TGTGCCAGCAGCTTGGAGATCGGCAGGGCCGACACTGAAGCTTTCTTT. As protein: CASSLEIGRADTEAFF. The gene calls are TRBV5-4 and TRBJ1-1, with D perhaps matching TRBD1 (5 bases). Looked up from germline, CDR1 is SGHNT and CDR2 is YYREEE (reference sequence). V was clipped by 0 bases and J by 3 bases, with 15 bases between them. The CDR3 totals 16 residues.